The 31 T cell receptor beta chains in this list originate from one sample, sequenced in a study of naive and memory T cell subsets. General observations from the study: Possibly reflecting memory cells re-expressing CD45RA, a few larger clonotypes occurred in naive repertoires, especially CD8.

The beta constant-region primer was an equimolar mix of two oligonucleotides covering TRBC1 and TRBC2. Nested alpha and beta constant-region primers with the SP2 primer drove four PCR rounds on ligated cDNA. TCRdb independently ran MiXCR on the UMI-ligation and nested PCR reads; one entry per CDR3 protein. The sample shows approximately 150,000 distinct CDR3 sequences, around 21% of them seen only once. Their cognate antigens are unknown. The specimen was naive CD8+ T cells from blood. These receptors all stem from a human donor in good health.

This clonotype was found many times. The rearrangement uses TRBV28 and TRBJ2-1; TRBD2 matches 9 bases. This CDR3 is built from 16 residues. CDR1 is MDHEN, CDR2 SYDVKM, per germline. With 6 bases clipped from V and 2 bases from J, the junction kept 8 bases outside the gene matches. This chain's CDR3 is CASSFGLARPYNEQFF. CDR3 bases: TGTGCCAGCAGCTTCGGACTAGCGCGCCCCTACAATGAGCAGTTCTTC.

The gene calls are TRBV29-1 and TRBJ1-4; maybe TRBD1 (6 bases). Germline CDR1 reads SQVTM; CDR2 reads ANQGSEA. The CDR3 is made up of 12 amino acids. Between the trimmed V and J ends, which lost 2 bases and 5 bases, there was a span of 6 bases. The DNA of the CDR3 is TGCAGCGTTGAACAGGGGAATGAAAAACTGTTTTTT. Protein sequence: CSVEQGNEKLFF.

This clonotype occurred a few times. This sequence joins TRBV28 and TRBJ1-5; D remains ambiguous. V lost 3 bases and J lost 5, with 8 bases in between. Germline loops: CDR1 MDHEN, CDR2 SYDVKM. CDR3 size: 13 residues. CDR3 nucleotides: TGTGCCAGCAGTTTGAAAGTGGATCAGCCCCAGCATTTT. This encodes CASSLKVDQPQHF.

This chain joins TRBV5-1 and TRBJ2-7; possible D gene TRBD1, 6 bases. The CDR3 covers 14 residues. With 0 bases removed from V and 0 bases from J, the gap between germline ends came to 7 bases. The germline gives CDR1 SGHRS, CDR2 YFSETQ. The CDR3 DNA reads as TGCGCCAGCAGCTTGGTACAGGGCTCCTACGAGCAGTACTTC. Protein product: CASSLVQGSYEQYF. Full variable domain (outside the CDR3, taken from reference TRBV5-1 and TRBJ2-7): KAGVTQTPRYLIKTRGQQVTLSCSPISGHRSVSWYQQTPGQGLQFLFEYFSETQRNKGNFPGRFSGRQFSNSRSEMNVSTLELGDSALYLCASSLVQGSYEQYFGPGTRLTVT.

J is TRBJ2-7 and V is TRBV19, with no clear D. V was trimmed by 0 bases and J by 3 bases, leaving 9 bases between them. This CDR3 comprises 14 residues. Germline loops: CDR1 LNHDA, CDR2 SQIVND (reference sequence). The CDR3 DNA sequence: TGTGCCAGTAGTATAGACCAGCTGGGCTACGAGCAGTACTTC. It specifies CASSIDQLGYEQYF.

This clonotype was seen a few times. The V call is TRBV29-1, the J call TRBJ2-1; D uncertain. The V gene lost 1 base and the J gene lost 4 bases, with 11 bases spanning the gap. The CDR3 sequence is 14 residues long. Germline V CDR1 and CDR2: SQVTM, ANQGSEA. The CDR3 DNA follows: TGCAGCGTTGAAGTGGAAAATCAGTACAATGAGCAGTTCTTC. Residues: CSVEVENQYNEQFF.

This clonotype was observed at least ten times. The CDR3 bases are TGTGCCAGCAGTTTAGGGGGACTAGCGGGAGGGCCGACGGGCGATGAGCAGTTCTTC. As protein: CASSLGGLAGGPTGDEQFF. The V and J genes are TRBV27 and TRBJ2-1; 16 bases map to TRBD2. The V gene's germline CDR1 is MNHEY and CDR2 SMNVEV (reference sequence). This CDR3 comprises 19 residues. The trim removed 2 bases at V and 8 bases at J, leaving 12 bases unmatched.

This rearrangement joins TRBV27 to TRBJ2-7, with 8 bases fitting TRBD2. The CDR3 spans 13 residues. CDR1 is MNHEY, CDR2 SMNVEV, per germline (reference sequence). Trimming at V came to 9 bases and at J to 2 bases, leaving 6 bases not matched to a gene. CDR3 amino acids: CASSSGSPYEQYF. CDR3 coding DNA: TGTGCCAGTTCGAGCGGGAGTCCCTACGAGCAGTACTTC.

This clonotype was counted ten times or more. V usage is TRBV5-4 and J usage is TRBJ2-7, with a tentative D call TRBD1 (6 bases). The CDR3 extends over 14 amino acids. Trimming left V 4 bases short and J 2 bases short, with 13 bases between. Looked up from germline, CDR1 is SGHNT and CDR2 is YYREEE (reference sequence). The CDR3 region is CASSPDSYPYEQYF. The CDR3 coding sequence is TGTGCCAGCAGCCCGGACAGCTACCCCTACGAGCAGTACTTC.

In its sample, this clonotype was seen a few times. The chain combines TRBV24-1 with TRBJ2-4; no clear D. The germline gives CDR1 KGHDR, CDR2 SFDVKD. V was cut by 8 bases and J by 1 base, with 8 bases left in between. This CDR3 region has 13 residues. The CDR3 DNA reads TGTGCCACCAATATTTGGGCCAAAAACATTCAGTACTTC. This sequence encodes CATNIWAKNIQYF.

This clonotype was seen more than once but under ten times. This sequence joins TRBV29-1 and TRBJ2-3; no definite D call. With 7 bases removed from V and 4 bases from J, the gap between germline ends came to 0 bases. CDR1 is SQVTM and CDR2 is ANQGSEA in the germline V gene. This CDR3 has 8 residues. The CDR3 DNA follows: TGCAGCGCAGATACGCAGTATTTT. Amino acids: CSADTQYF.

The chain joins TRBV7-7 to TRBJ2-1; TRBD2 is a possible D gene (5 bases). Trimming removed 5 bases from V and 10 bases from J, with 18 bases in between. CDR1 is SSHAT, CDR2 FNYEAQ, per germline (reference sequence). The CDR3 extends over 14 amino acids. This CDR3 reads CASSRTLDYVEQFF. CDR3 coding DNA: TGTGCCAGCAGCCGGACCCTCGACTACGTAGAGCAGTTCTTC.

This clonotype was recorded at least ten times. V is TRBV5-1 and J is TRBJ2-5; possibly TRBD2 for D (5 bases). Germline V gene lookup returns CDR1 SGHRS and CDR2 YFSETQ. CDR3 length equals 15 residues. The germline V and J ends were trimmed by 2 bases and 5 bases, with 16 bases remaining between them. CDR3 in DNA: TGCGCCAGCAGCTTCGGGATCAATACCAAGGAGACCCAGTACTTC. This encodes CASSFGINTKETQYF.

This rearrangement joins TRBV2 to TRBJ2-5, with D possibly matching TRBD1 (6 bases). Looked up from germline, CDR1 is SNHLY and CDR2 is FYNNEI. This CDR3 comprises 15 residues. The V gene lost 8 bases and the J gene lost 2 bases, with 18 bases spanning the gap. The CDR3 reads CASLETRGPQETQYF. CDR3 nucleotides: TGTGCCAGCCTAGAGACCAGGGGTCCGCAAGAGACCCAGTACTTC.

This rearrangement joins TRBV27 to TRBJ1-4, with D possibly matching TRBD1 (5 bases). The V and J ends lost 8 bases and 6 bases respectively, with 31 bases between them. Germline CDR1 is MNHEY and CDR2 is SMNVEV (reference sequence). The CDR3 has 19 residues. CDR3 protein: CASGGPERRRAGAHEKLFF. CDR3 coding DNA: TGTGCCAGCGGGGGACCCGAACGCAGAAGGGCCGGAGCTCATGAAAAACTGTTTTTT.

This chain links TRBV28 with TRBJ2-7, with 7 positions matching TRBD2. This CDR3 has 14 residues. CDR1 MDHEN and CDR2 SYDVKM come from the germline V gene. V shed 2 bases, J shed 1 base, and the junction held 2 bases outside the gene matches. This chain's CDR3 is CASSLLAESYEQYF. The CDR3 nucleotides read TGTGCCAGCAGTTTACTAGCGGAGTCCTACGAGCAGTACTTC. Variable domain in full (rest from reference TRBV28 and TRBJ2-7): DVKVTQSSRYLVKRTGEKVFLECVQDMDHENMFWYRQDPGLGLRLIYFSYDVKMKEKGDIPEGYSVSREKKERFSLILESASTNQTSMYLCASSLLAESYEQYFGPGTRLTVT.

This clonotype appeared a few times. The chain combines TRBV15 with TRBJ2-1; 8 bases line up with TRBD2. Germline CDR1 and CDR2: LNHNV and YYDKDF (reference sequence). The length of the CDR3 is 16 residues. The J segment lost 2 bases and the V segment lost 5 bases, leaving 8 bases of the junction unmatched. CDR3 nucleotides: TGTGCCACCAGCGGGTTAGCGGGACTAACCTACAATGAGCAGTTCTTC. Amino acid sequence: CATSGLAGLTYNEQFF.

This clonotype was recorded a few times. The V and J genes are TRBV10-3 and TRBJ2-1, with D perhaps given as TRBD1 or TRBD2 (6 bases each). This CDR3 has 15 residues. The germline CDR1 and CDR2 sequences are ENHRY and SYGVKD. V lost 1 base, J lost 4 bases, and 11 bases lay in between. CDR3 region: CAISEWGAGYNEQFF. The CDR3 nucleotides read TGTGCCATCAGTGAGTGGGGGGCAGGTTACAATGAGCAGTTCTTC.

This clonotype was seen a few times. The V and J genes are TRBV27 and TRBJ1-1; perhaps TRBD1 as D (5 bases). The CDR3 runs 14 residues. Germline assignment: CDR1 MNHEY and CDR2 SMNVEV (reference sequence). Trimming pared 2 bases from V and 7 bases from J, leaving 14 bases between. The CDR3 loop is CASSLQFRDGEAFF. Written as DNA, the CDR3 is TGTGCCAGCAGTTTACAGTTCAGGGACGGTGAAGCTTTCTTT.

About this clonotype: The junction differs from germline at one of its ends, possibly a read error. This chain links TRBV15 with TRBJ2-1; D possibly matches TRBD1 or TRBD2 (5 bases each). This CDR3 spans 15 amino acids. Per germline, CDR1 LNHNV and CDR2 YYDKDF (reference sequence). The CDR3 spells CATSKPGSSYDEQFF. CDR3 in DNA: TGTGCCACCAGCAAGCCAGGGAGCTCCTACGATGAGCAGTTCTTC. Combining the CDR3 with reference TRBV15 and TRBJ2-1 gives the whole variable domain DAMVIQNPRYQVTQFGKPVTLSCSQTLNHNVMYWYQQKSSQAPKLLFHYYDKDFNNEADTPDNFQSRRPNTSFCFLDIRSPGLGDTAMYLCATSKPGSSYDEQFFGPGTRLTVL.

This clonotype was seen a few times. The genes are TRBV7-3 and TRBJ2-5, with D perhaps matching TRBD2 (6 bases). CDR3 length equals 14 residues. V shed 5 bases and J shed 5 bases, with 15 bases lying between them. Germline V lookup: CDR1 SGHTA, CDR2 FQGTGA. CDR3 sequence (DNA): TGTGCCAGCAGCCTCCTCGGAGGGCAGGAGACCCAGTACTTC. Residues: CASSLLGGQETQYF.

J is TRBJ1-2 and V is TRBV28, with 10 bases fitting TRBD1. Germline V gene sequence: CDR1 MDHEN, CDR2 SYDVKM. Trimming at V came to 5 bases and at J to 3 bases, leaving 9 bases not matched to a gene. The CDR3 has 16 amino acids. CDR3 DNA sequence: TGTGCCAGCAGTCCCTTCAAGACAGGGGGCCACTATGGCTACACCTTC. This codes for CASSPFKTGGHYGYTF.

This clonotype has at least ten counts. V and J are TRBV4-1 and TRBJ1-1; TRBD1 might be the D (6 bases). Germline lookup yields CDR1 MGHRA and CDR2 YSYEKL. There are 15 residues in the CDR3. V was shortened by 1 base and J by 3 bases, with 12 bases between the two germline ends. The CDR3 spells CASSQVRGLHTEAFF. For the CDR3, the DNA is TGCGCCAGCAGCCAAGTTCGGGGGCTGCACACTGAAGCTTTCTTT.

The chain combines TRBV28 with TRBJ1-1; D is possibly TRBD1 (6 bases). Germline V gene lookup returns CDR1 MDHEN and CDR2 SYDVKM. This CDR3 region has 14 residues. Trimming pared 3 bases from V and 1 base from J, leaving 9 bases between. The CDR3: CASSLDSGNTEAFF. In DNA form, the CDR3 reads TGTGCCAGCAGTTTGGACAGCGGGAACACTGAAGCTTTCTTT.

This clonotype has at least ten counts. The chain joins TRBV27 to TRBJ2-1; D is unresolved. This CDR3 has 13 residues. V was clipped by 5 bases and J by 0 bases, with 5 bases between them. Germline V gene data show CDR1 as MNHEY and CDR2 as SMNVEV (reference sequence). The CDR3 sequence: CASSGSSYNEQFF. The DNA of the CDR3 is TGTGCCAGCAGTGGTTCCTCCTACAATGAGCAGTTCTTC.

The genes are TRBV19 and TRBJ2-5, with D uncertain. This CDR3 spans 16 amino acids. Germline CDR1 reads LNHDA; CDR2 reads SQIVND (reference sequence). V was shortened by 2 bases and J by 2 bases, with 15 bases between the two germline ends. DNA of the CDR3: TGTGCCAGTAGTATAACGGATGGAGTGTGGCAAGAGACCCAGTACTTC. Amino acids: CASSITDGVWQETQYF.

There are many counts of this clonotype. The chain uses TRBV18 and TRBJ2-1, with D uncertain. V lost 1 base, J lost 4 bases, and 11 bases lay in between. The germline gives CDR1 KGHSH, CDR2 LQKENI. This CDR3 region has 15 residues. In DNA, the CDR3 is TGTGCCAGCTCACCACGGCCGTTCCAGTACAATGAGCAGTTCTTC. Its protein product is CASSPRPFQYNEQFF.

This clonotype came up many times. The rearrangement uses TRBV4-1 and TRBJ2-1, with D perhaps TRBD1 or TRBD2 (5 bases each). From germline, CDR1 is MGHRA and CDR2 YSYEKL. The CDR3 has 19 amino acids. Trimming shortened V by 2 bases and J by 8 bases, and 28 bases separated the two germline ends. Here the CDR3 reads CASSQPISTGRRINYEQFF. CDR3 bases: TGCGCCAGCAGCCAACCTATATCTACGGGACGGCGTATTAACTATGAGCAGTTCTTC.

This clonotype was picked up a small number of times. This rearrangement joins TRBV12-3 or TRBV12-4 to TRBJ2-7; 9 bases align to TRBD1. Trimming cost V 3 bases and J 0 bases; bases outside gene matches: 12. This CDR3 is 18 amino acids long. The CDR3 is CASSFWGQGKGYSYEQYF. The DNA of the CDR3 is TGTGCCAGCAGTTTTTGGGGACAGGGAAAAGGGTACTCCTACGAGCAGTACTTC.

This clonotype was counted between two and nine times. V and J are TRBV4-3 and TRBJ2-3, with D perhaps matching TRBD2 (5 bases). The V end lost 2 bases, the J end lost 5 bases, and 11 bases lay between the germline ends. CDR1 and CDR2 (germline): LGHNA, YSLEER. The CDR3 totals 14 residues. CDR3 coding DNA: TGCGCCAGCAGCCAACTTCTAGCTGTAGATACGCAGTATTTT. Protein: CASSQLLAVDTQYF.

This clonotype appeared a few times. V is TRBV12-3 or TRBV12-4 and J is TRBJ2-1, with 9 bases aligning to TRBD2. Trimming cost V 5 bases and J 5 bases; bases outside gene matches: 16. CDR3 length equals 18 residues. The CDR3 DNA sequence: TGTGCCAGCAGTCCCCTCTTACAAACTAGCGGGCCTCACAATGAGCAGTTCTTC. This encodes CASSPLLQTSGPHNEQFF.